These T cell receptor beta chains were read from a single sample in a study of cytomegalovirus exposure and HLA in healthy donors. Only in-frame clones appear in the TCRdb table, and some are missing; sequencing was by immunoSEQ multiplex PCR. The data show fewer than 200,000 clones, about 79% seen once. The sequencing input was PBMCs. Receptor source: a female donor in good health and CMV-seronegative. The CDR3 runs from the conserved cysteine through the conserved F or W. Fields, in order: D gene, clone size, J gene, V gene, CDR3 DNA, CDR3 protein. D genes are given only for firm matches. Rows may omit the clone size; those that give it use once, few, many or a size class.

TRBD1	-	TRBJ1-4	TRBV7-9	TGTGCCAGCAGCCCGGACAGGTATTCTGAAAAACTGTTTTTT	CASSPDRYSEKLFF
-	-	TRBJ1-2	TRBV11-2	TGTGCCAGCAGCTTAGGGCCTAACTATGGCTACACCTTC	CASSLGPNYGYTF
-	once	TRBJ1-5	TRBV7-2	TGTGCCAGCAGCTTAGGTGTCAGTCAGCCCCAGCATTTT	CASSLGVSQPQHF
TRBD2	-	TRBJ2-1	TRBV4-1	TGCGCCAGCAGCCCACCCCGGGCGGGGGGTCCCTACAATGAGCAGTTCTTC	CASSPPRAGGPYNEQFF
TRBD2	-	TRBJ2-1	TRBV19	TGTGCCAGTAGTATAGCTAGCGGGATACACAATGAGCAGTTCTTC	CASSIASGIHNEQFF
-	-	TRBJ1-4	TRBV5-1	TGCGCCAGCGGACAGACAGGAAATAATGAAAAACTGTTTTTT	CASGQTGNNEKLFF
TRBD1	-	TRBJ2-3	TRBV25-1	TGTGCCAGCAGTGAACAGGGGGTAACAGATACGCAGTATTTT	CASSEQGVTDTQYF
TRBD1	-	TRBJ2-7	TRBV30	TGTGCCTGGAGGACCCGAAACACCTACAGGCGTGGAGACAGGGGGCAATACGAGCAGTACTTC	CAWRTRNTYRRGDRGQYEQYF
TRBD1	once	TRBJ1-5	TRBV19	TGTGCCAGTAGTATCAGCCCGGGGCAGGGGGCCTTTAGCAATCAGCCCCAGCATTTT	CASSISPGQGAFSNQPQHF
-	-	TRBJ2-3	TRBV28	TGTGCCAGCAGTCGCAACAGGCCCCCGCAGTATTTT	CASSRNRPPQYF
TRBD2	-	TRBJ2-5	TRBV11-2	TGTGCCAGCAGCTTAGCTGGACTAGCGGACCAAGAGACCCAGTACTTC	CASSLAGLADQETQYF
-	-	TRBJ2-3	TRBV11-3	TGTGCCAGCAGCTCCCGTGGCACAGATACGCAGTATTTT	CASSSRGTDTQYF
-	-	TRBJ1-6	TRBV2	TGTGCCAGCAGTGAACGGACACAAATTCAGGGGCCCGACTTT	CASSERTQIQGPDF
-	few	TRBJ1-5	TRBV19	TGTGCCAGTATCGGCGCCTTGGGGGCAAGAGGCAATCAGCCCCAGCATTTT	CASIGALGARGNQPQHF
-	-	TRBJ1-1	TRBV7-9	TGTGCCAGCAGCGCGCAGGGGTCCCGGGGCACTGAAGCTTTCTTT	CASSAQGSRGTEAFF
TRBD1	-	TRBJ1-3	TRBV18	TGTGCCAGCTCAGAATACCGGACAGGGAGCTCTGGAAACACCATATATTTT	CASSEYRTGSSGNTIYF
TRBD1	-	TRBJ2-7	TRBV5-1	TGCGCCAGCAGCTTGTCAGACAGGGTTTCATCCGAGCAGTACTTC	CASSLSDRVSSEQYF
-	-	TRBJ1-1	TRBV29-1	TGCAGCGTTGGGACAGCAAACACTGAAGCTTTCTTT	CSVGTANTEAFF
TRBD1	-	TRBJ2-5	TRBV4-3	TGCGCCAGCAGCCAAGCGGACAGGGCCCAAGAGACCCAGTACTTC	CASSQADRAQETQYF
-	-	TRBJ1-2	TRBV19	TGTGCCAGTAGCAACAGGGCTAACTATGGCTACACCTTC	CASSNRANYGYTF
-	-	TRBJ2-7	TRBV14	TGTGCCAGCAGCCTGGGTCGGCGGGGATACGAGCAGTACTTC	CASSLGRRGYEQYF
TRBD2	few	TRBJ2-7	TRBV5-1	TGCGCCAGCAGCTTGGACGCTAGCGGGAGGTACGAGCAGTACTTC	CASSLDASGRYEQYF
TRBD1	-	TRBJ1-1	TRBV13	TGTGCCAGCAGCTTAGCGGGACAGGGGGCGACTGAAGCTTTCTTT	CASSLAGQGATEAFF
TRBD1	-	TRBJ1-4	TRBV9	TGTGCCAGCAGCGCATTCGGACAGGGTGGCGAAAAACTGTTTTTT	CASSAFGQGGEKLFF
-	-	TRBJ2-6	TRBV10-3	TGTGCCATCAGTGAGTTATTGTCAGGGAAAGCCTCTGGGGCCAACGTCCTGACTTTC	CAISELLSGKASGANVLTF
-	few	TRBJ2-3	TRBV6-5	TGTGCCAGCAGTTTAGCAGTTAACACAGATACGCAGTATTTT	CASSLAVNTDTQYF
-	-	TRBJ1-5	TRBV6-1	TGTGCCAGCAGCTCGGAACCGCGGAGCAATCAGCCCCAGCATTTT	CASSSEPRSNQPQHF
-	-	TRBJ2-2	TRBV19	TGTGCCAGTACAGGTCTCGGGGAGCTGTTTTTT	CASTGLGELFF
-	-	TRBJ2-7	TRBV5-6	TGTGCCAGCAGCTTGGGGCGGGGATCCTACGAGCAGTACTTC	CASSLGRGSYEQYF
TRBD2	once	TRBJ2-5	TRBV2	TGTGCCAGCAGTGAAGCGCAAGCGGGGGGCCAAAAGACCCAGTACTTC	CASSEAQAGGQKTQYF
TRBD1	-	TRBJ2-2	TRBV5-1	TGCGCCAGCACAGGACAGGGCCCGAACACCGGGGAGCTGTTTTTT	CASTGQGPNTGELFF
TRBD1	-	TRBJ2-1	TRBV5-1	TGCGCCAGCAGCGGGACCCCCGGGACAGGGAGGAATGAGCAGTTCTTC	CASSGTPGTGRNEQFF
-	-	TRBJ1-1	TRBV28	TGTGCCAGCAGTGGTCAGACAGCGAACACTGAAGCTTTCTTT	CASSGQTANTEAFF
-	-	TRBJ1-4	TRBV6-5	TGTGCCACGACCCCACTCGGAGCAACTAATGAAAAACTGTTTTTT	CATTPLGATNEKLFF
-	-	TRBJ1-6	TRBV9	TGTGCCAGCAGTGCGAGGTCAAATAATTCACCCCTCCACTTT	CASSARSNNSPLHF
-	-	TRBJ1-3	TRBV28	TGTGCCAGCAGGGTCCACTATACCATATATTTT	CASRVHYTIYF
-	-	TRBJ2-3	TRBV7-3	TGTGCCAGCAGCTTAAGTCTTCGCACAGATACGCAGTATTTT	CASSLSLRTDTQYF
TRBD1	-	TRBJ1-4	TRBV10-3	TGTGCCATCAGAAGGACAGGGTTGGATGAAAAACTGTTTTTT	CAIRRTGLDEKLFF
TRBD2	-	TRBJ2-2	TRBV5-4	TGTGCCAGCAGCTTGGGAGCGGGAGTAACTAACACCGGGGAGCTGTTTTTT	CASSLGAGVTNTGELFF
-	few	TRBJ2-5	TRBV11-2	TGTGCCAGCAGCTTCCCGGGAATGGCGGAGACCCAGTACTTC	CASSFPGMAETQYF
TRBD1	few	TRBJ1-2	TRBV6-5	TGTGCCAGCACCCGGGACAGGGTTTATGGCTACACCTTC	CASTRDRVYGYTF